These T cell receptor beta chains were read from a single sample in a study of cytomegalovirus exposure and HLA in healthy donors. Libraries were prepared by immunoSEQ multiplex PCR; TCRdb keeps only in-frame clonotypes and omits some of them. The data contain approximately 88,000 clones, around 96% of them singletons. What was sequenced was PBMCs. These receptors all come from a woman aged 18-30 years in good health and CMV-seronegative. The CDR3 runs from the conserved cysteine through the conserved F or W. The D gene is left open where the match is weak. Rows may omit the clone size; those that give it use once, few, many or a size class.

D	V	J	size	length	CDR3	DNA
TRBD2	TRBV4-1	TRBJ2-3	-	16	CASSQLGTTNTDTQYF	TGCGCCAGCAGCCAACTGGGGACTACAAACACAGATACGCAGTATTTT
-	TRBV29-1	TRBJ2-7	-	11	CSVLTSYEQYF	TGCAGCGTCCTAACCTCCTACGAGCAGTACTTC
-	TRBV6-5	TRBJ2-7	-	14	CASRGRTAAYEQYF	TGTGCCAGCAGGGGACGGACAGCCGCCTACGAGCAGTACTTC
-	TRBV2	TRBJ2-6	once	14	CASRTGSGANVLTF	TGTGCCAGCAGGACAGGTTCTGGGGCCAACGTCCTGACTTTC
TRBD2	TRBV28	TRBJ2-7	-	15	CASSLGWGGRDEQYF	TGTGCCAGCAGTTTAGGATGGGGGGGGAGAGACGAGCAGTACTTC
TRBD2	TRBV6-5	TRBJ2-3	-	14	CASSLAGGTDTQYF	TGTGCCAGCAGTCTAGCGGGGGGCACAGATACGCAGTATTTT
-	TRBV6-5	TRBJ1-2	few	15	CASSYSFEQDYGYTF	TGTGCCAGCAGTTACTCCTTTGAGCAGGATTATGGCTACACCTTC
-	TRBV19	TRBJ1-5	-	16	CASRHGPGEGNQPQHF	TGTGCCAGTCGCCACGGCCCTGGGGAGGGCAATCAGCCCCAGCATTTT
-	TRBV6-1	TRBJ1-5	few	13	CASSEARSQPQHF	TGTGCCAGCAGTGAAGCGAGGAGCCAGCCCCAGCATTTT
TRBD2	TRBV15	TRBJ2-7	-	13	CATRPSGTHEQYF	TGTGCCACCAGGCCTAGCGGGACCCACGAGCAGTACTTC
-	TRBV5-5	TRBJ2-7	-	15	CASSLTGSELYEQYF	TGTGCCAGCAGCTTGACAGGGAGTGAGCTTTACGAGCAGTACTTC
TRBD2	TRBV27	TRBJ2-7	-	17	CASSPQGLAGGTSEQYF	TGTGCCAGCAGTCCACAAGGACTAGCGGGAGGGACTAGCGAGCAGTACTTC